This TCR beta chain was identified in a study of T cells after yellow fever vaccination. The study, taken as a whole, reports: Most clones from primary vaccination resurfaced after the booster (around 95% CD4, about 91% CD8). A small share of clonotypes appeared in both CD4 and CD8 compartments. The bulk population could contribute abundant contaminating clonotypes to FACS-sorted repertoires.

TCRdb re-called the 5' RACE reads through MiXCR, storing one row per CDR3 protein. The table records about 350,000 distinct CDR3 sequences, around a tenth of them present only once. To note about this clonotype: Its specificity is unknown.

CDR3 length: 15 residues. V was pared by 1 base and J by 8 bases, with 8 bases of the junction left unmatched. The germline gives CDR1 SGHVS, CDR2 FNYEAQ. The material was PBMCs, obtained on the day of the first yellow fever vaccination. J is TRBJ2-1 and V is TRBV7-6, with 7 bases identical to TRBD2. The sequence was obtained from a man in his late teens or twenties who received the YFV17D yellow fever vaccine. The CDR3 DNA follows: TGTGCCAGCAGCTTAGTTCTGAGCGGGGAACATGAGCAGTTCTTC. As protein: CASSLVLSGEHEQFF.